This T cell receptor beta chain comes out of a study of metastatic and nonmetastatic thyroid tumors. TCRdb re-processed the PCR reads through MiXCR. The sample records tens of thousands of clones, about 13% being singletons. Every patient was untreated before thyroid surgery. The CDR3 totals 17 residues. Between the trimmed V and J ends, which lost 0 bases and 2 bases, there was a span of 11 bases. From germline, CDR1 is SGHAT and CDR2 FQDESV (reference sequence). This chain uses TRBV11-1 with TRBJ2-6; TRBD2 might be the D (5 bases). Sequencing was done on a sample of blood. This TCR derives from a female donor with papillary thyroid cancer or a benign thyroid nodule (not recorded which). Some clones in this sample may be carry-over from other donors' samples. The CDR3 nucleotides are TGTGCCAGCAGCTTAGCGGTAGGAGGTGCTGGGGCCAACGTCCTGACTTTC. It specifies CASSLAVGGAGANVLTF.